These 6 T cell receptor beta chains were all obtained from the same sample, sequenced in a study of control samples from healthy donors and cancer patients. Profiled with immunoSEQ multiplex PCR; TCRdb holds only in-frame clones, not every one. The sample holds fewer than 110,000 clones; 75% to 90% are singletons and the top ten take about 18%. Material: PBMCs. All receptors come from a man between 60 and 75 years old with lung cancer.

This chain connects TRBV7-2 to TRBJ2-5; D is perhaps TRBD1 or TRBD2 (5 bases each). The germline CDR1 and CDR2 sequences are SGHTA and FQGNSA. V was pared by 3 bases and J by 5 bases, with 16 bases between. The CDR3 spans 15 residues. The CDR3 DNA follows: TGTGCCAGCAGCTTCGGTAACGGGGCAGGGGAGACCCAGTACTTC. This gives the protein CASSFGNGAGETQYF.

DNA for the CDR3: TGTGCCACCAGCAGAGATCTAATAGAGACCCAGTACTTC. It is translated as CATSRDLIETQYF. The rearrangement joins TRBV15 to TRBJ2-5; D is ambiguous. Trimming removed 0 bases at V and 4 bases at J, with 6 bases between. CDR1 and CDR2 from the germline V gene are LNHNV and YYDKDF (reference sequence). The CDR3 loop spans 13 amino acids.

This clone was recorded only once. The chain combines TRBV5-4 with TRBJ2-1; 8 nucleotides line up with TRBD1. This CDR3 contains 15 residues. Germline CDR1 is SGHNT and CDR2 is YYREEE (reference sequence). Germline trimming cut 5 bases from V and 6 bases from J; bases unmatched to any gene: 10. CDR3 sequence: CASSSRQGKVNEQFF. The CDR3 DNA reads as TGTGCCAGCAGTTCGAGACAGGGGAAAGTCAATGAGCAGTTCTTC.

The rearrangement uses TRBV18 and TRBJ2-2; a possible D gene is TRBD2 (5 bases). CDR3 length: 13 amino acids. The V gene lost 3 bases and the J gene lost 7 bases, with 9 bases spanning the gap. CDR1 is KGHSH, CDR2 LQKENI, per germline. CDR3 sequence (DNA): TGTGCCAGCTCACCGTCTAGCAGCGGGGAGCTGTTTTTT. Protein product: CASSPSSSGELFF.

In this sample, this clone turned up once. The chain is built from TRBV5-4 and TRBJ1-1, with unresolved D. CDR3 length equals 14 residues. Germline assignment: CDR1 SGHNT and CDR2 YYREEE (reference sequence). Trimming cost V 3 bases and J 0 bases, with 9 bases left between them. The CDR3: CASSSITVNTEAFF. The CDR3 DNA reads TGTGCCAGCAGCTCGATAACTGTGAACACTGAAGCTTTCTTT.

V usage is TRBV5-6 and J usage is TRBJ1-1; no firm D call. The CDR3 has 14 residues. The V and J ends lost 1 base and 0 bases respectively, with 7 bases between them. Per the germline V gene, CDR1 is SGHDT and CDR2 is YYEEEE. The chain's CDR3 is CASSLFSVNTEAFF. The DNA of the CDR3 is TGTGCCAGCAGCTTGTTTTCAGTGAACACTGAAGCTTTCTTT.